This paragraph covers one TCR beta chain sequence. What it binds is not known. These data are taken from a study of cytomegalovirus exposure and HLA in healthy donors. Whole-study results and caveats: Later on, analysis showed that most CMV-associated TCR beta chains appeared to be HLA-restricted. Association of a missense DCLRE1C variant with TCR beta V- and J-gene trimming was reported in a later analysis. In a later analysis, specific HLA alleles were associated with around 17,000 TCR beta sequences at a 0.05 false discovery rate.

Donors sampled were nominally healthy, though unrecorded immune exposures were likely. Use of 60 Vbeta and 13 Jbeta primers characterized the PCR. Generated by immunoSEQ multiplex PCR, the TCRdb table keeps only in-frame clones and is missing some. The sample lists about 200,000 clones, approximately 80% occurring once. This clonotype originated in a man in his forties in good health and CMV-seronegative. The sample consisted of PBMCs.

The CDR3 is CASSSQAGGVDTQYF. In DNA form, the CDR3 reads TGTGCCAGCAGTTCCCAAGCGGGAGGGGTAGATACGCAGTATTTT. The chain uses TRBV27 and TRBJ2-3, with TRBD2 matching 10 bases. The CDR3 is 15 residues long. Trimming removed 4 bases from V and 5 bases from J; junction bases left unmatched: 6. CDR1 MNHEY and CDR2 SMNVEV come from the germline V gene (reference sequence).